One and the same sample provided the 9 T cell receptor beta chains below, sequenced in a study of regulatory T cells in long-lasting Graves disease. Time point meaning: persistent/refractory GD, antithyroid drugs over 5 years with positive TRAb. Construction of the TCR library relied on RNA isolated from PBMCs. Arm-PCR of CDR3 regions and iRepertoire HTBI primers were the basis on which TCR beta libraries were built. TCRdb reprocessed the multiplex PCR reads with MiXCR, giving one entry per CDR3 protein. The top ten clones hold 26% of a sample with approximately 400,000 distinct CDR3 sequences, roughly a quarter of them seen once. This specimen was peripheral blood mononuclear cells (PBMCs), taken when the disease was refractory, from a patient treated with antithyroid drugs. These receptors came from a female donor with Graves disease.

This clonotype appeared many times. This sequence joins TRBV6-1 and TRBJ1-2, with 10 bases matching TRBD1. The V gene's germline CDR1 is MNHNS and CDR2 SASEGT. V shed 5 bases, J shed 2 bases, and the junction held 5 bases outside the gene matches. There are 15 residues in the CDR3. As DNA, the CDR3 is TGTGCCAGCAGTAATGACAGGGGGCGGAACTATGGCTACACCTTC. Translating gives CASSNDRGRNYGYTF.

This clonotype was seen many times. The chain carries TRBV3-1 and TRBJ2-2; D is undetermined. CDR3 length: 18 residues. Trimming took off 1 base at V and 2 bases at J, with 17 bases between the two ends. The V gene's germline CDR1 is LGHDT and CDR2 YNNKEL (reference sequence). CDR3 DNA sequence: TGTGCCAGCAGCCAAGGGCAAGTTAGGGCAGAAAACACCGGGGAGCTGTTTTTT. As protein: CASSQGQVRAENTGELFF.

This sequence joins TRBV24-1 and TRBJ2-7; TRBD2 matches 7 bases. V lost 3 bases and J lost 3; bases outside the gene matches: 4. The length of the CDR3 is 14 residues. Germline CDR1 KGHDR, CDR2 SFDVKD. DNA for the CDR3: TGTGCCACCAGTGATGAGGGGACTAACTACGAGCAGTACTTC. Its protein is CATSDEGTNYEQYF.

This sequence joins TRBV3-1 and TRBJ2-3, with 15 positions matching TRBD2. The J segment lost 3 bases and the V segment lost 1 base, leaving 5 bases of the junction unmatched. CDR3 length: 18 residues. The germline V gene has CDR1 LGHDT and CDR2 YNNKEL (reference sequence). The CDR3 loop reads CASSQGTSGRGPTDTQYF. The CDR3 DNA follows: TGTGCCAGCAGCCAAGGGACTAGCGGGAGGGGACCTACAGATACGCAGTATTTT.

There are many counts of this clonotype. The chain combines TRBV7-2 with TRBJ1-5; D is undetermined. The CDR3 is 12 residues long. V lost 3 bases and J lost 7, with 7 bases in between. Germline lookup yields CDR1 SGHTA and CDR2 FQGNSA. DNA of the CDR3: TGTGCCAGCAGCTTCCCCGCCCAGCCCCAGCATTTT. This codes for CASSFPAQPQHF.

This clonotype came up many times. This chain links TRBV6-1 with TRBJ1-5, with 7 bases that match TRBD1. In germline, CDR1 is MNHNS, CDR2 SASEGT. The length of the CDR3 is 11 residues. V lost 6 bases, J lost 14 bases, and 7 bases stayed unmatched. The CDR3 nucleotides are TGTGCCAGCAGCTCAGGGGGGGCCGAGCATTTT. It translates to CASSSGGAEHF.

The chain uses TRBV25-1 and TRBJ2-7, with a weak D call TRBD1 (7 bases). CDR1 MGHDK and CDR2 SYGVNS come from the germline V gene. CDR3 size: 16 residues. V was cut by 3 bases and J by 3 bases, with 18 bases left in between. This CDR3 reads CASSDMGGTDLYEQYF. DNA of the CDR3: TGTGCCAGCAGTGACATGGGCGGGACAGACCTCTACGAGCAGTACTTC.

In this sample, this clonotype turned up a few times. The chain combines TRBV30 with TRBJ2-7; tentative D call: TRBD1 (5 bases). CDR1 is GTSNPN, CDR2 SVGIG, per germline (reference sequence). V was pared by 4 bases and J by 3 bases, with 7 bases between. The CDR3 sequence is 11 residues long. CDR3 coding DNA: TGTGCCTGGAATCAGGGCTACGAGCAGTACTTC. Residues: CAWNQGYEQYF.

This clonotype showed up just a few times. The chain uses TRBV7-2 and TRBJ1-2, with TRBD1 as a possible D gene (6 bases). Germline V gives CDR1 SGHTA, CDR2 FQGNSA. The V gene lost 5 bases and the J gene lost 5 bases, with 12 bases spanning the gap. This CDR3 is 13 amino acids long. DNA for the CDR3: TGTGCCAGCAGCACCGGGACAATATATGGCTACACCTTC. Translating gives CASSTGTIYGYTF.